Below, 18 T cell receptor beta chains from the same sample are listed, as sequenced in a study of blood T cell repertoires in COVID-19. This table comes from immunoSEQ multiplex PCR, and its TCRdb copy is limited to in-frame clones, with some not included. The sample lists 90,000 or so clones, roughly nine tenths occurring once. The sequencing input was peripheral blood. The receptor source for this set is a human donor with active COVID-19. The donor label of this sample is uncertain.

The V gene is TRBV6-2 or TRBV6-3, the J gene TRBJ1-4; 8 nucleotides match TRBD1. Germline trimming cut 2 bases from V and 5 bases from J; bases unmatched to any gene: 7. The CDR3 is made up of 16 amino acids. CDR1 is MNHEY and CDR2 is SVGEGT in the germline V gene. CDR3 residues: CASSYPRGRKNEKLFF. The CDR3 region has the DNA TGTGCCAGCAGTTACCCCAGGGGGCGGAAAAATGAAAAACTGTTTTTT.

J is TRBJ2-5 and V is TRBV7-8, with 11 nucleotides matching TRBD2. V gave up 1 base and J gave up 4 bases; unmatched junction bases: 5. CDR1 is SGHVS, CDR2 FQNEAQ, per germline. This CDR3 is built from 16 residues. CDR3 bases: TGTGCCAGCAGCTTAGGGGCTAGCGGGGGGTTAGAGACCCAGTACTTC. It is translated as CASSLGASGGLETQYF.

The J gene is TRBJ2-3, the V gene TRBV11-3; TRBD1 matches 7 bases. V dropped 5 bases and J dropped 4; count of bases not matched to a gene: 0. The germline V gene encodes CDR1 SGHNT and CDR2 YENEEA. The CDR3 is 12 residues long. The CDR3 DNA follows: TGTGCCAGCAGCCAGGGGGCAGATACGCAGTATTTT. Its translation is CASSQGADTQYF.

The V gene is TRBV7-3, the J gene TRBJ2-7, with 7 bases fitting TRBD1. CDR1 is SGHTA, CDR2 FQGTGA, per germline. The CDR3 sequence is 16 residues long. V was clipped by 9 bases and J by 0 bases; unmatched bases: 14. DNA for the CDR3: TGTGCCAGGCCCCTACAGAAAGGGGGCCGCTCCTACGAGCAGTACTTC. It specifies CARPLQKGGRSYEQYF.

J is TRBJ1-1 and V is TRBV19, with TRBD1 matching over 10 bases. Germline V gives CDR1 LNHDA, CDR2 SQIVND (reference sequence). This CDR3 spans 14 amino acids. Losses at the gene ends were 5 bases for V and 7 bases for J; bases not matched to a gene: 7. CDR3 amino acids: CASSAGQGRGEAFF. As DNA, the CDR3 is TGTGCCAGTAGTGCGGGACAGGGGCGCGGTGAAGCTTTCTTT.

The V and J genes are TRBV10-3 and TRBJ1-1; the match to TRBD1 covers 7 bases. Germline assignment: CDR1 ENHRY and CDR2 SYGVKD. This CDR3 has 16 amino acids. The V and J ends lost 6 bases and 4 bases, in that order; junction bases with no gene match: 14. The CDR3 DNA sequence: TGTGCCATCAGCGAATTCTTACAGGGGAGTACCACTGAAGCTTTCTTT. It yields the protein CAISEFLQGSTTEAFF.

The chain links TRBV18 to TRBJ2-3; 12 nucleotides match TRBD2. The CDR3 has 18 amino acids. V gave up 3 bases and J gave up 2 bases; unmatched junction bases: 9. Germline-derived CDR1 and CDR2 are KGHSH and LQKENI. CDR3 region: CASSPLPLAGGITDTQYF. The CDR3 DNA reads as TGTGCCAGCTCACCGCTCCCCCTAGCGGGGGGGATCACAGATACGCAGTATTTT.

V gene TRBV4-3 combines with J gene TRBJ2-1; tentatively, D is TRBD2 (5 bases). There are 13 residues in the CDR3. V was cut by 3 bases and J by 4 bases, with 7 bases left in between. CDR1 and CDR2 from the germline V gene are LGHNA and YSLEER. The CDR3 sequence: CASSQSGYNEQFF. The CDR3 nucleotides read TGCGCCAGCAGCCAGAGCGGATACAATGAGCAGTTCTTC.

This clone was seen a handful of times. V gene TRBV9 combines with J gene TRBJ1-1; D ambiguous. V lost 0 bases and J lost 10, with 13 bases in between. The CDR3 has 13 residues. Germline CDR1 is SGDLS and CDR2 is YYNGEE. The CDR3 region is CASSVDSFRGAFF. The CDR3 DNA reads as TGTGCCAGCAGCGTAGATAGCTTCCGGGGAGCTTTCTTT.

This chain uses TRBV11-3 with TRBJ2-1; D is undetermined. V was clipped by 4 bases and J by 8 bases, with 9 bases between them. This CDR3 is 12 amino acids long. Germline assignment: CDR1 SGHNT and CDR2 YENEEA. The chain's CDR3 is CASSSIVDEQFF. The DNA of the CDR3 is TGTGCCAGCAGCTCAATAGTGGATGAGCAGTTCTTC.

The V and J genes are TRBV6-2 or TRBV6-3 and TRBJ1-2; 7 bases agree with TRBD1. The CDR3 is 14 residues long. The trim removed 1 base at V and 6 bases at J, leaving 5 bases unmatched. Germline values: CDR1 MNHEY, CDR2 SVGEGT. The CDR3 DNA follows: TGTGCCAGCAGTTACTTGAGCAGGGGGAATGGCTACACCTTC. It codes for CASSYLSRGNGYTF.

The chain has TRBV6-5 and TRBJ1-5; 10 bases are shared with TRBD1. The germline gives CDR1 MNHEY, CDR2 SVGAGI. V dropped 8 bases and J dropped 5; count of bases not matched to a gene: 3. The CDR3 runs to 13 residues. The CDR3 reads CASAGTGDQPQHF. The DNA of the CDR3 is TGTGCCAGCGCCGGGACAGGGGATCAGCCCCAGCATTTT.

The chain couples TRBV5-1 to TRBJ2-7; 9 positions agree with TRBD1. Germline CDR1 and CDR2: SGHRS and YFSETQ. The J segment lost 6 bases and the V segment lost 5 bases, leaving 9 bases of the junction unmatched. The CDR3 is 14 residues long. CDR3 sequence: CASSPGTGLVEQYF. CDR3 coding DNA: TGCGCCAGCAGTCCCGGGACAGGGTTGGTCGAGCAGTACTTC. Using reference TRBV5-1 and TRBJ2-7 for the parts outside the CDR3, the full variable domain is KAGVTQTPRYLIKTRGQQVTLSCSPISGHRSVSWYQQTPGQGLQFLFEYFSETQRNKGNFPGRFSGRQFSNSRSEMNVSTLELGDSALYLCASSPGTGLVEQYFGPGTRLTVT.

This clone has a handful of counts. This chain joins TRBV11-2 and TRBJ2-7; 9 nucleotides match TRBD2. Germline loops: CDR1 SGHAT, CDR2 FQNNGV. V lost 8 bases and J lost 1; bases outside the gene matches: 6. This CDR3 has 14 amino acids. The CDR3 protein is CASVPGLASYEQYF. CDR3 coding DNA: TGTGCCAGCGTTCCGGGACTAGCATCCTACGAGCAGTACTTC.

The V call is TRBV3-1 (or the pseudogene TRBV3-2), the J call TRBJ1-6, with D unresolved. Trimming removed 0 bases from V and 8 bases from J, with 14 bases in between. Germline assignment: CDR1 LGHDT and CDR2 YNNKEL (reference sequence). This CDR3 region has 16 residues. This CDR3 is CASSQDRSAGDSPLHF. CDR3 in DNA: TGTGCCAGCAGCCAAGATAGGTCCGCCGGGGATTCACCCCTCCACTTT.

This clone was observed a single time. This chain links TRBV19 with TRBJ2-1, with 10 nucleotides matching TRBD2. CDR3 size: 13 residues. V dropped 9 bases and J dropped 9; count of bases not matched to a gene: 8. Per germline, CDR1 LNHDA and CDR2 SQIVND (reference sequence). The chain's CDR3 is CASSGGAMGEQFF. The DNA of the CDR3 is TGTGCCAGCAGCGGGGGGGCCATGGGTGAGCAGTTCTTC. Complete variable domain (other parts from reference TRBV19 and TRBJ2-1): DGGITQSPKYLFRKEGQNVTLSCEQNLNHDAMYWYRQDPGQGLRLIYYSQIVNDFQKGDIAEGYSVSREKKESFPLTVTSAQKNPTAFYLCASSGGAMGEQFFGPGTRLTVL.

In regard to this clone: In the same sample, other DNA sequences code for this CDR3. The chain employs TRBV5-1 and TRBJ2-3; 9 bases match TRBD2. Unmatched junction bases numbered 6, after V lost 7 bases and J lost 3 bases. CDR3 length: 14 amino acids. From germline, CDR1 is SGHRS and CDR2 YFSETQ. CDR3 residues: CASSLAGSTDTQYF. In nucleotides, the CDR3 is TGCGCCAGCTCGCTAGCGGGGAGTACAGATACGCAGTATTTT.

V usage is TRBV5-6 and J usage is TRBJ1-4, with unresolved D. CDR1 is SGHDT and CDR2 is YYEEEE in the germline V gene. V dropped 2 bases and J dropped 8 bases, with 10 bases sitting between them. The CDR3 loop spans 13 amino acids. The CDR3, as DNA: TGTGCCAGCAGCTTTGGGAGGCGGGAAAAACTGTTTTTT. Residues: CASSFGRREKLFF. Drawing the rest from reference TRBV5-6 and TRBJ1-4, the complete variable domain is DAGVTQSPTHLIKTRGQQVTLRCSPKSGHDTVSWYQQALGQGPQFIFQYYEEEERQRGNFPDRFSGHQFPNYSSELNVNALLLGDSALYLCASSFGRREKLFFGSGTQLSVL.